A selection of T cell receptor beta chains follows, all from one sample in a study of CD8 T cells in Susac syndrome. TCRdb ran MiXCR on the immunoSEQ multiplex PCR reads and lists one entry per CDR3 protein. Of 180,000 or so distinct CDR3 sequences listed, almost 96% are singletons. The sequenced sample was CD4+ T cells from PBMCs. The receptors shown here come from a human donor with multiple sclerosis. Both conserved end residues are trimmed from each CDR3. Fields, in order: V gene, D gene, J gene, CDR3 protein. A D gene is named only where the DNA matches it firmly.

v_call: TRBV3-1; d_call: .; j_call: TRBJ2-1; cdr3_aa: ASSQDMRGRPNEQF
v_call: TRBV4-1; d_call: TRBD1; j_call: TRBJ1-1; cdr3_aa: ASSQPDRGQTEAF
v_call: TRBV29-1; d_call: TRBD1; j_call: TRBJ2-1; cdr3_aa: SGTGTGNYNEQF
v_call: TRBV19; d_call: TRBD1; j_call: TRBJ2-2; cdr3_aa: ASSGQGSIGADGELF
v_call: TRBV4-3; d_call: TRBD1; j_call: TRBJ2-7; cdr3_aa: ASSRTGTDKQY
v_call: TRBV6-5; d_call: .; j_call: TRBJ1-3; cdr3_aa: ASISSGNTIY
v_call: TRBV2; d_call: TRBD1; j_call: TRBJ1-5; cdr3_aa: ASGPGQSSREPQH
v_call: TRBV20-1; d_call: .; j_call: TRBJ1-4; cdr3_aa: SARDEDKSEKLF
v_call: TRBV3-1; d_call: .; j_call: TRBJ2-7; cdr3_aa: ASSQDALGYGQY
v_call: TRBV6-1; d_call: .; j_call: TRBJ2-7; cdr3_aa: ASRQSGTPLPSYEQY
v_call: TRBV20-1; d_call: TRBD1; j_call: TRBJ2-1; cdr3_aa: SARQGSSYNEQF
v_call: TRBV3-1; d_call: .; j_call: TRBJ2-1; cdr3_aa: ASSQDRNGLPLNEQF
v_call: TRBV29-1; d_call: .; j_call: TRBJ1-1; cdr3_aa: SVGGMNTEAF
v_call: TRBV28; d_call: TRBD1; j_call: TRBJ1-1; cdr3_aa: ASSLRSGTGFRVAEAF
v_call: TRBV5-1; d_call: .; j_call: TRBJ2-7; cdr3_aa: ASSSLPSDGEQY
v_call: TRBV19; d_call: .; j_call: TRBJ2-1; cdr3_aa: ASKSGAKYNEQF
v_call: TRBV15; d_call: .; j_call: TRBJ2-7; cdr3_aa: ATSNGDWSSYEQY
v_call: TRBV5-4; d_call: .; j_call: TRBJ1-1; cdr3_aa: ASSSGVGTEAF
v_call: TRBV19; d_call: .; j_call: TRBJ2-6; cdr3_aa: ASLERSGANVLT
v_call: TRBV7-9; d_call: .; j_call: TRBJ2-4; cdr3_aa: ATDPIINIQY
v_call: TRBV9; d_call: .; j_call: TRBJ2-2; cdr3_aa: ASSVGADTGELF
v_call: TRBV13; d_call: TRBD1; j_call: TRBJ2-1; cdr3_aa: ASSPDDRAIYNEQF
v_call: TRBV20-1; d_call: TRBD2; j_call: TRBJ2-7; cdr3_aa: SATPSGTYEQY
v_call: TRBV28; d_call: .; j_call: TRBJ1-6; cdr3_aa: ASSFRVGANNSPLH
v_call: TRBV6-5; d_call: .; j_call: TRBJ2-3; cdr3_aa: ASRYQGTQY
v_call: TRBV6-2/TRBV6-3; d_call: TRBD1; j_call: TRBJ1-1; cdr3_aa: ASREGQAANTEAF
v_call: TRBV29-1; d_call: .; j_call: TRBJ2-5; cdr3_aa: SVEDGQSSGGTQY
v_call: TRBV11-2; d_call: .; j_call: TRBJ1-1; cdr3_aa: ASSLDFRGTEAF
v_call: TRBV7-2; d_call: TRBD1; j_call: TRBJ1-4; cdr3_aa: ASSGQAGQKLF
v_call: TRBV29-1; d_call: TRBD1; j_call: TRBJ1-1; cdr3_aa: SGGTGAINTEAF
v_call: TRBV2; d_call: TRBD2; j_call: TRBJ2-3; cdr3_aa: ASSERASGGTDTQY
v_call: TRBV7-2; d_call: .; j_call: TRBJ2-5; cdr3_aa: ASSLVPGGTQY
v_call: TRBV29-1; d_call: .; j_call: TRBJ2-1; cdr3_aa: SVEPNPPGNEQF
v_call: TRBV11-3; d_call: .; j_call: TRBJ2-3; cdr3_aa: ASSPLGGATDTQY
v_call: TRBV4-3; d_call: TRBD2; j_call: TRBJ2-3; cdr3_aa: ASSRLLPSTSGGVTDTQY
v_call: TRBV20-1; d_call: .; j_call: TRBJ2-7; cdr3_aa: SARTPGEQY
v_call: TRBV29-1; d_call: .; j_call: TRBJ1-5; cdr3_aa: SVAGTANQPQH
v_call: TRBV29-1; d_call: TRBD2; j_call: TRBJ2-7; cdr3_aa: SVGGTSGLSSYEQY
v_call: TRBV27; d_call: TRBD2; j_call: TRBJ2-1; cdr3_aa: ASSRLAGNYNEQF
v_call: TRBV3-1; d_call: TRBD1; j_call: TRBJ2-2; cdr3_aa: ASSRGSGTGVNTGELF
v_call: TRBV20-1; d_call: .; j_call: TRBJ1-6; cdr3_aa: SARDRRGSYNSPLH
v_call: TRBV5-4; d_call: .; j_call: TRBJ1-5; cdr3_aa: ASSLFGVQPQH
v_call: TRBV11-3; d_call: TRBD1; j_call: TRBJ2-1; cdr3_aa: ASSSRGQGEQF
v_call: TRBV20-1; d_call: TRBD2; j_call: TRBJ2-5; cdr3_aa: SAIAGGPLETQY
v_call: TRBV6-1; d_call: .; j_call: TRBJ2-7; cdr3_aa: ASSDLQGRPYEQY
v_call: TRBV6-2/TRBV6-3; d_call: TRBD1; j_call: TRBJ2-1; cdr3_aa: ASRGQPNNEQF
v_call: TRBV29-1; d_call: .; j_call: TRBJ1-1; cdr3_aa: SGSGALSMNTEAF
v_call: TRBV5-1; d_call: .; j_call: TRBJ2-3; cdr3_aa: ASGGTGDTQY
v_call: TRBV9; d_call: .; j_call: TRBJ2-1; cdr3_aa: ASSASATSNEQF
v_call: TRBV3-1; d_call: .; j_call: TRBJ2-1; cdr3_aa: ASSQTTGGNEQF
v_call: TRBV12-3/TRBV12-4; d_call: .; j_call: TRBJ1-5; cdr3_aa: ASSSTGAGNQPQH
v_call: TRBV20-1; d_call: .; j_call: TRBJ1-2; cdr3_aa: SARSDRGYGYT
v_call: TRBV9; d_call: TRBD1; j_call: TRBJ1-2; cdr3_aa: ASSDQRTGGMGYT
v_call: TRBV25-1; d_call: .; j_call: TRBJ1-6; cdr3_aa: ASSEFLGSGALPLH
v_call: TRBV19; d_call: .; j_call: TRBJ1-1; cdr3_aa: ASSIGEMNTEAF
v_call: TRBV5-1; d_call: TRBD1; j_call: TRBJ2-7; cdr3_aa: ASSPPGQGADEQY
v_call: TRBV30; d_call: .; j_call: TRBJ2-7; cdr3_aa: AWSVPPGSLYYEQY